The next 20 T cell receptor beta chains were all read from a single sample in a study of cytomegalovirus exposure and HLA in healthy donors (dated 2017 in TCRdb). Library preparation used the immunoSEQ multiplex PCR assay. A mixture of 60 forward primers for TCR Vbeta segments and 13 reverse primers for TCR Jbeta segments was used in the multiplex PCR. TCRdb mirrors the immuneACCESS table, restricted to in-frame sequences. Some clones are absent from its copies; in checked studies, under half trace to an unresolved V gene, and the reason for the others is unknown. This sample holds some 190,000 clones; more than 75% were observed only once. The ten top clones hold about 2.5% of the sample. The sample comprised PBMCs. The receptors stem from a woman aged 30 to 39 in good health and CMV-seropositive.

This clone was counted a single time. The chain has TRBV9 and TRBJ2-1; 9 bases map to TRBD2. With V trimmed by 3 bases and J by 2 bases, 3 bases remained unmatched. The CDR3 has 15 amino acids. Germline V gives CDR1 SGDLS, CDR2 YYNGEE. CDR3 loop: CASSGRGGAYNEQFF. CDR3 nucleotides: TGTGCCAGCAGCGGCCGCGGGGGGGCCTACAATGAGCAGTTCTTC.

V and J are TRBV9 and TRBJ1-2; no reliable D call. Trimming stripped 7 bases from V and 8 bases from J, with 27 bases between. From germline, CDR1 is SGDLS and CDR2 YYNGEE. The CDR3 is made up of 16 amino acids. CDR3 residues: CASGWRTLTTFGGYTF. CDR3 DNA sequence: TGTGCCAGCGGCTGGCGGACTCTGACGACTTTTGGCGGCTACACCTTC.

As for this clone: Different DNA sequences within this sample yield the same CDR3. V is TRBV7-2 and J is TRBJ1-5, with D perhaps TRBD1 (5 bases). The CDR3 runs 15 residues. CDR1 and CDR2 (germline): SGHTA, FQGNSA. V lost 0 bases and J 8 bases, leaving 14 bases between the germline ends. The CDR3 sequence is CASSLATGVGEPQHF. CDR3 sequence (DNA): TGTGCCAGCAGCTTAGCCACGGGGGTTGGGGAGCCCCAGCATTTT.

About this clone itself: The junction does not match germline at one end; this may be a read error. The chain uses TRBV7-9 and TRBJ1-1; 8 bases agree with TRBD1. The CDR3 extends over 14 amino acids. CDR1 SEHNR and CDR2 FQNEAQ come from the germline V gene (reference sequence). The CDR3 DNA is TGTTCCAGCAGCTTCAGGGGGCGAGACACTGAAGCTTTCTTT. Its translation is CSSSFRGRDTEAFF.

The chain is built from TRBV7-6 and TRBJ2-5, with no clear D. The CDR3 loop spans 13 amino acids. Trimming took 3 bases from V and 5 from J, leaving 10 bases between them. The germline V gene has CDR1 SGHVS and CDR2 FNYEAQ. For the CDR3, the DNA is TGTGCCAGCAGCTTTGGGCGCGTGGAGACCCAGTACTTC. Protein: CASSFGRVETQYF.

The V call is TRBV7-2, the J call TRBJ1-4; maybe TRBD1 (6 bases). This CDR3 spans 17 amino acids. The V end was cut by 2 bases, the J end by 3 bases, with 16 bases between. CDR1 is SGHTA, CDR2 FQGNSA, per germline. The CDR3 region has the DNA TGTGCCAGCAGCTTATGGGGGCTGGGGCCATCTAATGAAAAACTGTTTTTT. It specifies CASSLWGLGPSNEKLFF.

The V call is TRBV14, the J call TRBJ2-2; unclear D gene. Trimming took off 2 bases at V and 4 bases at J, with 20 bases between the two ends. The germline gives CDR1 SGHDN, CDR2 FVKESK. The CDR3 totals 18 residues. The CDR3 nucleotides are TGTGCCAGCAGCCAATGGAGTCTCCTGAGTCATCCCACCGGGGAGCTGTTTTTT. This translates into CASSQWSLLSHPTGELFF.

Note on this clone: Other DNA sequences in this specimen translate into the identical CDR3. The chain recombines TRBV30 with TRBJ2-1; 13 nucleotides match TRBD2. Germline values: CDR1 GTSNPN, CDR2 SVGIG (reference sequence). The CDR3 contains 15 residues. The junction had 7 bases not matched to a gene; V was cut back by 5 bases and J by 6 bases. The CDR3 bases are TGTGCCTGGGCAACTAGCGGGGGGGCGGGCAATGAGCAGTTCTTC. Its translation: CAWATSGGAGNEQFF.

The CDR3 is CASSLGSGGAYEQFF. CDR3 nucleotides: TGCGCCAGCAGCTTGGGGAGCGGGGGGGCATATGAGCAGTTCTTC. The chain combines TRBV5-1 with TRBJ2-1; 10 bases agree with TRBD2. Germline V gene data show CDR1 as SGHRS and CDR2 as YFSETQ. This CDR3 is built from 15 residues. The ends lost 0 bases at V and 8 bases at J; junction bases unmatched: 5.

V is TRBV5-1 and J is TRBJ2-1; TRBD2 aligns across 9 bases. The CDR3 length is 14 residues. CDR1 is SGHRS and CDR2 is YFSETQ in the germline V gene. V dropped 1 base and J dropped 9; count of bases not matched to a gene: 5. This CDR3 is CASSLRRGGIEQFF. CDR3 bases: TGCGCCAGCAGCTTGAGGCGGGGGGGCATTGAGCAGTTCTTC.

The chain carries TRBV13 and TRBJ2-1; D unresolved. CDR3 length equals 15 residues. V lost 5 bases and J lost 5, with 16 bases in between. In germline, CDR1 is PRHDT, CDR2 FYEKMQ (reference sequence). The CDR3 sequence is CASSPLGATHNEQFF. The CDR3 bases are TGTGCCAGCAGCCCTTTGGGCGCAACCCACAATGAGCAGTTCTTC.

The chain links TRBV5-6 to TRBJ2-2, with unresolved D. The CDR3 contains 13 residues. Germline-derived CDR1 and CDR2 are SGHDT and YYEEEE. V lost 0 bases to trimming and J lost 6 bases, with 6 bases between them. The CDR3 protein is CASSLAGPGELFF. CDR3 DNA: TGTGCCAGCAGCTTGGCAGGCCCCGGGGAGCTGTTTTTT.

CDR3 sequence (DNA): TGTGCCAGCAGCAAACCGGGACAGGGATCCGACTATGGCTACACCTTC. It encodes CASSKPGQGSDYGYTF. The chain uses TRBV7-2 and TRBJ1-2, with TRBD1 matching over 9 bases. The junction had 10 bases not matched to a gene; V was cut back by 5 bases and J by 3 bases. The CDR3 loop spans 16 amino acids. In germline, CDR1 is SGHTA, CDR2 FQGNSA.

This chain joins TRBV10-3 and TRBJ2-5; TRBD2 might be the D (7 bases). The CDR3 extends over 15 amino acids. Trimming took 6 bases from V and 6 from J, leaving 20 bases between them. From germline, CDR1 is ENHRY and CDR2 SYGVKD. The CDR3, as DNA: TGTGCCATCAGAGTTAGTTCGGCGGGGGCGAAGACCCAGTACTTC. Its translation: CAIRVSSAGAKTQYF.

The CDR3 spells CAWSRRQGHGYTF. As DNA, the CDR3 is TGTGCCTGGAGTCGAAGGCAGGGCCATGGCTACACCTTC. The chain employs TRBV30 and TRBJ1-2, with a possible D match to TRBD1 (5 bases). The CDR3 covers 13 residues. V lost 2 bases and J lost 6, with 13 bases in between. The germline gives CDR1 GTSNPN, CDR2 SVGIG (reference sequence).

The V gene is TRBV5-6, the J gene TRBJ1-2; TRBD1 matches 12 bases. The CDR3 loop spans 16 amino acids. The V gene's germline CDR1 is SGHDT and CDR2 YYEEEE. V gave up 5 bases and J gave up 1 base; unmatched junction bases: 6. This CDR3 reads CASSYGTGGGNYGYTF. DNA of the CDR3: TGTGCCAGCAGTTATGGGACAGGGGGCGGTAACTATGGCTACACCTTC. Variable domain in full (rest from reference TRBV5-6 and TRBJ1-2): DAGVTQSPTHLIKTRGQQVTLRCSPKSGHDTVSWYQQALGQGPQFIFQYYEEEERQRGNFPDRFSGHQFPNYSSELNVNALLLGDSALYLCASSYGTGGGNYGYTFGSGTRLTVV.

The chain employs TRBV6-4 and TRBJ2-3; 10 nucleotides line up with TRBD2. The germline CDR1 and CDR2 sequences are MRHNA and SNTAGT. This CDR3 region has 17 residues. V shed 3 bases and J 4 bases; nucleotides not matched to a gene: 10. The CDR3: CASSESPSGGAPDTQYF. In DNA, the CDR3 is TGTGCCAGCAGTGAATCCCCCAGCGGGGGGGCCCCAGATACGCAGTATTTT.

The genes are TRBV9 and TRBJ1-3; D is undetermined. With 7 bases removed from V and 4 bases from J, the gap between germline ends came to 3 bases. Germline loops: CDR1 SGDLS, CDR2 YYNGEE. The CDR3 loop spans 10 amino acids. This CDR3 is CASAGNTIYF. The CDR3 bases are TGTGCCAGCGCGGGAAACACCATATATTTT.

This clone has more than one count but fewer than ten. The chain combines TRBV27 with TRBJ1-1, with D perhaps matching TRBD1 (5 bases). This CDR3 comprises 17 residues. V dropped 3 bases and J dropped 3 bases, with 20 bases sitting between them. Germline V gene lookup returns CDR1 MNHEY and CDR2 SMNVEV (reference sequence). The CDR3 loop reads CASSLALGGVDDTEAFF. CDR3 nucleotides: TGTGCCAGCAGTTTGGCCCTGGGGGGTGTGGACGACACTGAAGCTTTCTTT.

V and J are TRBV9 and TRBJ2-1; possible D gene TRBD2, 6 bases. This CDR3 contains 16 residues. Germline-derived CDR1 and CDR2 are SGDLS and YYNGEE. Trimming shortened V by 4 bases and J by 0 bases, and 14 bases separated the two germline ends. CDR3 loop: CASSTSTGDSYNEQFF. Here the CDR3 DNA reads TGTGCCAGCAGCACGTCGACGGGGGACTCCTACAATGAGCAGTTCTTC.